What follows is one TCR beta chain and its context. Its antigen is as yet unknown. The sample belongs to a study of cytomegalovirus exposure and HLA in healthy donors. Whole-study results and caveats: Donors belonging to an Asian-associated ancestry cluster reportedly showed fewer N-insertions in productive TCRs than the 666-donor mean, according to what a later analysis found.

Per the germline V gene, CDR1 is LNHNV and CDR2 is YYDKDF (reference sequence). J was trimmed by 4 bases and V by 2 bases; bases with no gene match: 4. The CDR3 loop spans 14 amino acids. The PCR employed 60 Vbeta primers together with 13 Jbeta primers. Produced via immunoSEQ multiplex PCR; TCRdb's table is partial and in-frame only. The sample carries some 160,000 clones, roughly 84% recorded once. The chain combines TRBV15 with TRBJ2-7; 8 bases fit TRBD1. The source material was PBMCs. The clonotype originates from a man younger than 35 in good health and CMV-seronegative. Here the CDR3 reads CATSRRQGAYEQYF. The CDR3 bases are TGTGCCACCAGCAGAAGGCAGGGGGCGTACGAGCAGTACTTC.